This entry lists 23 T cell receptor beta chains sequenced from one sample in a study of beta chain features in type 1 diabetes. The study reverse transcribed the entire isolated RNA, so it sequenced expressed TCRB transcripts. Data came from immunoSEQ multiplex PCR; TCRdb stores just in-frame clones and leaves some out. The sample records a few hundred thousand clones, around 26% being singletons. Sequencing was carried out using central memory CD4+ T cells from blood. Every receptor here comes from a man aged 25 to 40 in good health.

V gene TRBV28 combines with J gene TRBJ2-5, with 7 bases fitting TRBD1. In germline, CDR1 is MDHEN, CDR2 SYDVKM. This CDR3 is 17 amino acids long. With V trimmed by 7 bases and J by 2 bases, 16 bases remained unmatched. CDR3 coding DNA: TGTGCCAGCACCCTGACAGGGAGACCGTCCCAGCAAGAGACCCAGTACTTC. This gives the protein CASTLTGRPSQQETQYF.

This clone has just a few counts. The chain couples TRBV6-5 to TRBJ2-3; TRBD2 matches 11 bases. The CDR3 extends over 15 amino acids. Germline V CDR1 and CDR2: MNHEY, SVGAGI. With V trimmed by 6 bases and J by 5 bases, 7 bases remained unmatched. CDR3 loop: CASRPLAGGLDTQYF. For the CDR3, the DNA is TGTGCCAGCAGACCGCTAGCGGGGGGACTAGATACGCAGTATTTT.

V usage is TRBV15 and J usage is TRBJ2-7, with D tentatively TRBD1 (6 bases). The V end was cut by 0 bases, the J end by 3 bases, with 12 bases between. In germline, CDR1 is LNHNV, CDR2 YYDKDF (reference sequence). The CDR3 is 15 amino acids. CDR3 sequence reads: CATSRDRGSHYEQYF. CDR3 sequence (DNA): TGTGCCACCAGCAGAGATAGGGGGAGCCACTACGAGCAGTACTTC.

The gene calls are TRBV29-1 and TRBJ2-3; D could derive from TRBD1 or TRBD2 (5 bases each). CDR1 is SQVTM and CDR2 is ANQGSEA in the germline V gene. There are 15 residues in the CDR3. V was trimmed by 8 bases and J by 3 bases, leaving 21 bases between them. Here the CDR3 reads CSIRRMRDVTDTQYF. In nucleotides, the CDR3 is TGCAGCATCCGAAGGATGAGGGACGTGACAGATACGCAGTATTTT.

The rearrangement links TRBV29-1 to TRBJ1-2; D is unclear. Trimming left V 4 bases short and J 1 base short, with 7 bases between. The germline V gene has CDR1 SQVTM and CDR2 ANQGSEA. CDR3 size: 12 residues. This CDR3 reads CSVGSYNYGYTF. In nucleotides, the CDR3 is TGCAGCGTTGGGTCCTATAACTATGGCTACACCTTC. The variable domain in full, completed from reference TRBV29-1 and TRBJ1-2, reads SAVISQKPSRDICQRGTSLTIQCQVDSQVTMMFWYRQQPGQSLTLIATANQGSEATYESGFVIDKFPISRPNLTFSTLTVSNMSPEDSSIYLCSVGSYNYGYTFGSGTRLTVV.

J is TRBJ2-7 and V is TRBV30, with D possibly matching TRBD2 (7 bases). The V gene's germline CDR1 is GTSNPN and CDR2 SVGIG (reference sequence). This CDR3 has 13 amino acids. V lost 2 bases and J 2 bases, leaving 10 bases between the germline ends. In DNA form, the CDR3 reads TGTGCCTGGAGTCGGGGGGCCCCCTACGAGCAGTACTTC. This encodes CAWSRGAPYEQYF.

This clone was counted at least ten times. The chain uses TRBV29-1 and TRBJ2-3, with 12 bases aligning to TRBD2. This CDR3 has 14 residues. Trimming at V came to 7 bases and at J to 6 bases, leaving 8 bases not matched to a gene. Looked up from germline, CDR1 is SQVTM and CDR2 is ANQGSEA. CDR3 in DNA: TGCAGCGCCCAGACTAGCGGGAGATCGGATACGCAGTATTTT. Translation gives CSAQTSGRSDTQYF.

The J gene is TRBJ2-5, the V gene TRBV7-2; D is undetermined. Trimming took 3 bases from V and 0 from J, leaving 20 bases between them. CDR1 is SGHTA and CDR2 is FQGNSA in the germline V gene. The CDR3 runs to 18 residues. The CDR3 loop reads CASSLTGARRGYQETQYF. CDR3 in DNA: TGTGCCAGCAGCTTGACGGGCGCCCGGAGAGGCTACCAAGAGACCCAGTACTTC. The entire variable domain, with the rest obtained from reference TRBV7-2 and TRBJ2-5, is as follows: GAGVSQSPSNKVTEKGKDVELRCDPISGHTALYWYRQSLGQGLEFLIYFQGNSAPDKSGLPSDRFSAERTGGSVSTLTIQRTQQEDSAVYLCASSLTGARRGYQETQYFGPGTRLLVL.

The V gene is TRBV5-1, the J gene TRBJ2-1; D tentatively fits TRBD1 or TRBD2 (5 bases each). Trimming took off 6 bases at V and 3 bases at J, with 19 bases between the two ends. Germline lookup yields CDR1 SGHRS and CDR2 YFSETQ. The CDR3 is 16 residues long. CDR3 in DNA: TGCGCCAGCACCCAGAGTCGGGACGGAAGCTACAATGAGCAGTTCTTC. It yields the protein CASTQSRDGSYNEQFF. The full variable domain, in which reference TRBV5-1 and TRBJ2-1 provide the parts outside the CDR3, is KAGVTQTPRYLIKTRGQQVTLSCSPISGHRSVSWYQQTPGQGLQFLFEYFSETQRNKGNFPGRFSGRQFSNSRSEMNVSTLELGDSALYLCASTQSRDGSYNEQFFGPGTRLTVL.

V usage is TRBV12-5 and J usage is TRBJ2-7, with 7 bases identical to TRBD2. Looked up from germline, CDR1 is LGHNT and CDR2 is FRNRAP. The CDR3 consists of 16 residues. V dropped 4 bases and J dropped 3; count of bases not matched to a gene: 12. The DNA for the CDR3 is TGTGCTAGTGGTTCCCCGGAATGGGGACTATTCTACGAGCAGTACTTC. Translating it yields CASGSPEWGLFYEQYF.

The V and J genes are TRBV7-2 and TRBJ1-1; D possibly corresponds to TRBD1 (6 bases). CDR1 and CDR2 from the germline V gene are SGHTA and FQGNSA. The CDR3 sequence is 15 residues long. Trimming took off 3 bases at V and 10 bases at J, with 21 bases between the two ends. The CDR3 nucleotides are TGTGCCAGCAGCTTCCTCTCTACAGGGATGAGTGGAGCTTTCTTT. Encoded protein: CASSFLSTGMSGAFF.

The rearrangement uses TRBV5-4 and TRBJ2-6, with D uncertain. CDR1 SGHNT and CDR2 YYREEE come from the germline V gene (reference sequence). The V and J ends lost 7 bases and 0 bases respectively, with 14 bases between them. The CDR3 spans 16 residues. The CDR3 loop is CASRTDGNSGANVLTF. The CDR3, as DNA: TGTGCCAGCCGAACGGACGGAAACTCTGGGGCCAACGTCCTGACTTTC.

This rearrangement joins TRBV11-2 to TRBJ2-2; TRBD2 might be the D (6 bases). V was pared by 11 bases and J by 7 bases, with 17 bases between. This CDR3 comprises 13 residues. Germline CDR1 reads SGHAT; CDR2 reads FQNNGV. In DNA form, the CDR3 reads TGTGCCGGACGGAGGAGGGAAATCGGGGAGCTGTTTTTT. Protein: CAGRRREIGELFF.

This rearrangement joins TRBV6-1 to TRBJ2-3; either TRBD1 or TRBD2 may supply D (5 bases each). Germline-derived CDR1 and CDR2 are MNHNS and SASEGT. CDR3 length: 13 amino acids. V lost 10 bases to trimming and J lost 1 base, with 12 bases between them. CDR3: CAIGADGTDTQYF. In nucleotides, the CDR3 is TGTGCCATCGGGGCGGACGGCACAGATACGCAGTATTTT.

This chain connects TRBV2 to TRBJ2-7; perhaps TRBD2 as D (6 bases). The V and J ends lost 8 bases and 6 bases respectively, with 14 bases between them. Germline CDR1 SNHLY, CDR2 FYNNEI. The CDR3 contains 12 residues. This CDR3 is CASGGTASEQYF. DNA of the CDR3: TGTGCCAGCGGAGGGACCGCGAGCGAGCAGTACTTC.

This clone was seen a handful of times. The chain couples TRBV30 to TRBJ2-7; no definite D call. Germline V gene sequence: CDR1 GTSNPN, CDR2 SVGIG (reference sequence). V was pared by 2 bases and J by 0 bases, with 11 bases between. The CDR3 sequence is 14 residues long. CDR3 nucleotide sequence: TGTGCCTGGAGTCCTCCCCCAGGCTCCTACGAGCAGTACTTC. Translated: CAWSPPPGSYEQYF.

The chain uses TRBV15 and TRBJ2-7, with TRBD1 identical over 10 bases. CDR3 size: 15 residues. Germline trimming cut 1 base from V and 6 bases from J; bases unmatched to any gene: 6. Per germline, CDR1 LNHNV and CDR2 YYDKDF (reference sequence). In DNA form, the CDR3 reads TGTGCCACCAGCAGAGGGGGGACAGGGGTTGCCGAGCAGTACTTC. This codes for CATSRGGTGVAEQYF.

This clone was observed at least ten times. The CDR3 nucleotides read TGTGCCAGCAGCTTGGGAGGGGGCGCCCGAGAGACCCAGTACTTC. Encoded protein: CASSLGGGARETQYF. The chain uses TRBV7-8 and TRBJ2-5; D might be TRBD1 or TRBD2, each matching 7 bases. The germline CDR1 and CDR2 sequences are SGHVS and FQNEAQ. The CDR3 contains 15 residues. Between the trimmed V and J ends, which lost 3 bases and 4 bases, there was a span of 15 bases.

The chain links TRBV9 to TRBJ2-3; D not certain. CDR1 and CDR2 (germline): SGDLS, YYNGEE. The V end was cut by 3 bases, the J end by 4 bases, with 15 bases between. The CDR3 loop spans 15 amino acids. The CDR3 DNA reads as TGTGCCAGCAGCGCCGGCGTGACCGGCGCAGATACGCAGTATTTT. This codes for CASSAGVTGADTQYF.

The chain combines TRBV15 with TRBJ2-5, with D perhaps TRBD2 (5 bases). CDR1 and CDR2 (germline): LNHNV, YYDKDF (reference sequence). Trimming shortened V by 3 bases and J by 5 bases, and 13 bases separated the two germline ends. CDR3 length: 14 residues. DNA of the CDR3: TGTGCCACCAGCAGGAGGACTGACGGTGAGACCCAGTACTTC. This gives the protein CATSRRTDGETQYF.

The genes are TRBV7-6 and TRBJ2-2, with a weak D call TRBD1 (5 bases). Germline V gene sequence: CDR1 SGHVS, CDR2 FNYEAQ. V lost 5 bases and J lost 6, with 10 bases in between. This CDR3 is 13 amino acids long. The CDR3 DNA follows: TGTGCCAGCAGCCCCCTAGGGGCCGGGGAGCTGTTTTTT. This encodes CASSPLGAGELFF.

This rearrangement joins TRBV7-2 to TRBJ1-3; unclear D gene. This CDR3 comprises 15 residues. Germline V lookup: CDR1 SGHTA, CDR2 FQGNSA. V lost 5 bases and J 1 base, leaving 12 bases between the germline ends. The DNA of the CDR3 is TGTGCCAGCAGCCCTGGTCGGGGTTCTGGAAACACCATATATTTT. Amino acids: CASSPGRGSGNTIYF.

This chain connects TRBV2 to TRBJ2-4; TRBD2 aligns across 8 bases. The CDR3 covers 17 residues. The V gene end was trimmed by 8 bases and the J gene end by 2 bases; junction bases not matched to a gene: 14. Germline CDR1 and CDR2: SNHLY and FYNNEI. CDR3 coding DNA: TGTGCCAGCGGGAGAGGAACTTTAGCGGGAACCAAAAACATTCAGTACTTC. It is translated as CASGRGTLAGTKNIQYF.